Below, one T cell receptor (beta chain) is given with its context. Its cognate antigen is unknown. The data belong to a study of shared clonotypes between healthy human individuals. Study conclusions and caveats: Rarefaction demonstrated incomplete sorted-subset sequencing despite large depth. Sharing across several donors was seen in 4.5% to 6.5% of naive CD4 clonotypes.

The repertoire was sequenced with immunoSEQ multiplex PCR; TCRdb's copy has only in-frame clones and lacks some. The sample shows about 1,800,000 clones, roughly 94% of them seen only once. CDR3 size: 14 residues. In germline, CDR1 is PRHDT, CDR2 FYEKMQ (reference sequence). Trimming left V 5 bases short and J 1 base short, with 11 bases between. The naive CD8 subset, CD45RO-negative cells positively selected for CCR7, excluded terminally differentiated effector memory CD45RA+ cells. The chain employs TRBV13 and TRBJ2-5, with D possibly being TRBD1 or TRBD2 (5 bases each). The sample was naive CD8+ T cells sorted from blood. This sequence was found in a man between 18 and 35 years old in good health. The chain's CDR3 is CASSVQGPQETQYF. CDR3 coding DNA: TGTGCCAGCAGCGTGCAGGGACCCCAAGAGACCCAGTACTTC.